Each of the 5 T cell receptor beta chains below was sequenced from the same sample in a study of blood T cell repertoires in COVID-19. The method was immunoSEQ multiplex PCR; TCRdb's version includes in-frame clones alone and lacks a portion of them. The data contain about 92,000 clones, roughly 85% of them singletons. The sample was peripheral blood. All receptors come from a man aged 80 or over with acute or convalescent COVID-19.

The chain couples TRBV27 to TRBJ2-7; TRBD1 is a possible D gene (6 bases). Germline V lookup: CDR1 MNHEY, CDR2 SMNVEV (reference sequence). Trimming removed 2 bases at V and 2 bases at J, with 16 bases between. The CDR3 contains 16 residues. The DNA for the CDR3 is TGTGCCAGCAGTTTAGGAGACAGGACACTGACCTACGAGCAGTACTTC. Protein sequence: CASSLGDRTLTYEQYF.

The chain recombines TRBV6-6 with TRBJ1-3; D is unclear. Germline V gene data show CDR1 as MNHNY and CDR2 as SVGAGI (reference sequence). The CDR3 covers 14 residues. Between the trimmed V and J ends, which lost 6 bases and 0 bases, there was a span of 9 bases. The CDR3 DNA follows: TGTGCCAGCAGACAACATGACTCTGGAAACACCATATATTTT. This gives the protein CASRQHDSGNTIYF.

This chain connects TRBV7-9 to TRBJ1-5; the D gene is possibly TRBD1 (5 bases). Germline V lookup: CDR1 SEHNR, CDR2 FQNEAQ (reference sequence). The CDR3 extends over 13 amino acids. The V gene lost 3 bases and the J gene lost 7 bases, with 10 bases spanning the gap. DNA for the CDR3: TGTGCCAGCAGCTTTCAGGGTGGGCAGCCCCAGCATTTT. This codes for CASSFQGGQPQHF. The whole variable domain, remainder taken from reference TRBV7-9 and TRBJ1-5, is DTGVSQNPRHKITKRGQNVTFRCDPISEHNRLYWYRQTLGQGPEFLTYFQNEAQLEKSRLLSDRFSAERPKGSFSTLEIQRTEQGDSAMYLCASSFQGGQPQHFGDGTRLSIL.

The CDR3 reads CASSQDGTADQETQYF. The CDR3 DNA is TGTGCCAGCAGCCAAGACGGGACAGCGGATCAAGAGACCCAGTACTTC. The chain uses TRBV3-1 (or the pseudogene TRBV3-2) and TRBJ2-5; 7 nucleotides line up with TRBD1. J lost 2 bases, V lost 0 bases, and 6 bases had no gene match. The germline V gene has CDR1 LGHDT and CDR2 YNNKEL (reference sequence). The CDR3 length is 16 residues.

The V gene is TRBV3-1 (or the pseudogene TRBV3-2), the J gene TRBJ1-6; D possibly corresponds to TRBD1 (5 bases). The CDR3 sequence is 15 residues long. V lost 2 bases to trimming and J lost 7 bases, with 12 bases between them. CDR1 LGHDT and CDR2 YNNKEL come from the germline V gene (reference sequence). The CDR3 loop is CASSQFNPGNSPLHF. The CDR3 region has the DNA TGTGCCAGCAGCCAATTTAACCCAGGGAATTCACCCCTCCACTTT.